Below are 6 T cell receptor beta chains sequenced from a single sample in a study of blood T cells in healthy people across ages. Primed by a sample-barcoded 5' primer and a J-beta primer mix, a second PCR proceeded for 7 to 11 cycles. In TCRdb, the 5' RACE reads were re-called with MiXCR into one record per CDR3 protein. The table records fewer than 750,000 distinct CDR3 sequences, around 48% of them present only once. Sequenced sample: blood. These receptors originate from a man older than 75 in good health.

V gene TRBV20-1 combines with J gene TRBJ2-5, with a possible D match to TRBD2 (5 bases). This CDR3 is built from 15 residues. Germline CDR1 is DFQATT and CDR2 is SNEGSKA (reference sequence). Trimming took 1 base from V and 10 from J, leaving 22 bases between them. CDR3 DNA sequence: TGCAGTGCTAGAGGACGGGGTAGGGAAAGATGGAGCCAGTACTTC. It yields the protein CSARGRGRERWSQYF.

The count of this clonotype is one. The V gene is TRBV2, the J gene TRBJ2-2; D call uncertain. Trimming removed 8 bases from V and 0 bases from J, with 7 bases in between. In germline, CDR1 is SNHLY, CDR2 FYNNEI. This CDR3 contains 13 residues. The CDR3 is CASERTNTGELFF. For the CDR3, the DNA is TGTGCCAGCGAGAGGACGAACACCGGGGAGCTGTTTTTT.

This clonotype has just one count. The chain joins TRBV6-5 to TRBJ2-7, with a weak D call TRBD1 (5 bases). Looked up from germline, CDR1 is MNHEY and CDR2 is SVGAGI. The CDR3 covers 14 residues. Trimming cost V 2 bases and J 10 bases, with 18 bases left between them. Written as DNA, the CDR3 is TGTGCCAGCAGTTACCCAGGGCCACCGGAGATCCAGTACTTC. Its protein is CASSYPGPPEIQYF.

This chain uses TRBV20-1 with TRBJ2-7; TRBD2 agrees at 8 bases. Trimming removed 5 bases from V and 4 bases from J; junction bases left unmatched: 10. Germline V gene sequence: CDR1 DFQATT, CDR2 SNEGSKA (reference sequence). This CDR3 comprises 14 residues. The CDR3 region is CSASTRTSPYEQYF. CDR3 bases: TGCAGTGCTTCGACGCGGACTAGCCCATACGAGCAGTACTTC.

DNA of the CDR3: TGCGCCAGCAGCCAAGTGGGGGTAGGTGAGCAGTACTTC. Residues: CASSQVGVGEQYF. The chain recombines TRBV4-3 with TRBJ2-7; D may be TRBD1 or TRBD2 (5 bases each). CDR1 and CDR2 (germline): LGHNA, YSLEER. V was pared by 1 base and J by 7 bases, with 11 bases between. CDR3 length: 13 amino acids.

In its sample, this clonotype was seen many times. The V gene is TRBV6-1, the J gene TRBJ2-3, with a weak D call TRBD1 (6 bases). Germline CDR1 and CDR2: MNHNS and SASEGT. V lost 6 bases to trimming and J lost 6 bases, with 37 bases between them. There are 21 residues in the CDR3. CDR3 coding DNA: TGTGCCAGCAGCCACCCCCTTAATGTGCAGGGGAAATCTCGTCTCATCGATACGCAGTATTTT. It encodes CASSHPLNVQGKSRLIDTQYF.